What follows are 25 T cell receptor beta chains derived from one specimen sequenced in a study of control samples from healthy donors and cancer patients. This table comes from immunoSEQ multiplex PCR, and its TCRdb copy is limited to in-frame clones, with some not included. The repertoire includes 150,000 to 200,000 clones, 70% to 90% of them detected once, and about 1.7% sits in the top ten. The sample consisted of blood. These receptors all come from a man aged 18 to 35 in good health.

This clone was recorded a few times. This chain links TRBV11-2 with TRBJ2-2; the match to TRBD1 covers 8 bases. Germline CDR1 is SGHAT and CDR2 is FQNNGV. The V gene end was trimmed by 5 bases and the J gene end by 4 bases; junction bases not matched to a gene: 6. The CDR3 loop spans 15 amino acids. This CDR3 reads CASSTRTGRTGELFF. The CDR3 bases are TGTGCCAGCAGCACCCGGACAGGGCGCACCGGGGAGCTGTTTTTT.

J is TRBJ2-3 and V is TRBV5-1; 8 bases match TRBD2. From germline, CDR1 is SGHRS and CDR2 YFSETQ. With 4 bases clipped from V and 10 bases from J, the junction kept 14 bases outside the gene matches. The CDR3 length is 15 residues. CDR3 coding DNA: TGCGCCAGCAGCCCCCACCGAGTACTAGCGGAGGCGCAGTATTTT. Its protein product is CASSPHRVLAEAQYF.

This sequence joins TRBV18 and TRBJ2-3, with 9 bases matching TRBD1. The V gene end was trimmed by 3 bases and the J gene end by 2 bases; junction bases not matched to a gene: 6. From germline, CDR1 is KGHSH and CDR2 LQKENI. This CDR3 is built from 16 residues. The CDR3 region has the DNA TGTGCCAGCTCACCTGGGACAGGGATGTCCACAGATACGCAGTATTTT. Residues: CASSPGTGMSTDTQYF.

The J gene is TRBJ2-3, the V gene TRBV5-1; no definite D call. Trimming shortened V by 1 base and J by 5 bases, and 8 bases separated the two germline ends. The CDR3 covers 13 residues. The V gene's germline CDR1 is SGHRS and CDR2 YFSETQ. The CDR3 loop is CASSLRAEDTQYF. CDR3 DNA: TGCGCCAGCAGCTTGAGGGCAGAAGATACGCAGTATTTT.

This rearrangement joins TRBV7-2 to TRBJ1-1, with a tentative D call TRBD1 (6 bases). Germline values: CDR1 SGHTA, CDR2 FQGNSA. Between the trimmed V and J ends, which lost 5 bases and 1 base, there was a span of 11 bases. The CDR3 contains 14 residues. This chain's CDR3 is CASSEQGKNTEAFF. DNA of the CDR3: TGTGCCAGCAGCGAACAGGGAAAGAACACTGAAGCTTTCTTT.

The table lists this clone with a count of one. This rearrangement joins TRBV5-6 to TRBJ1-4; no firm D call. Trimming stripped 4 bases from V and 2 bases from J, with 6 bases between. The CDR3 consists of 13 residues. In germline, CDR1 is SGHDT, CDR2 YYEEEE. The DNA for the CDR3 is TGTGCCAGCAGCGGGCCTACTAATGAAAAACTGTTTTTT. This sequence encodes CASSGPTNEKLFF.

The V call is TRBV12-2, the J call TRBJ2-5; TRBD2, as called in the table, went unchecked against the DNA. TRBV12-2 is a listed pseudogene. This CDR3 contains 16 residues. The CDR3 DNA reads as TGTGCAAGTCGCTTCACTCTAGCGGGAAAACAAGAGACCCAGTACTTC. As protein: CASRFTLAGKQETQYF.

The sample holds one count of this clone. CDR3 sequence reads: CASRLSRVAVKLFF. CDR3 DNA: TGTGCAAGTCGCTTATCGAGGGTTGCTGTAAAACTGTTTTTT. This chain joins TRBV12-2 and TRBJ1-4. TRBV12-2 is designated a pseudogene. This CDR3 region has 14 residues.

J is TRBJ2-7 and V is TRBV28; TRBD1 matches at 7 bases. This CDR3 comprises 16 residues. J gave up 6 bases and V 1 base, and 12 bases lay outside the gene matches. Germline CDR1 and CDR2: MDHEN and SYDVKM. CDR3 protein: CASSLSLYGTALEQYF. As DNA, the CDR3 is TGTGCCAGCAGTTTATCCTTATACGGGACAGCCCTCGAGCAGTACTTC. Variable domain in full (rest from reference TRBV28 and TRBJ2-7): DVKVTQSSRYLVKRTGEKVFLECVQDMDHENMFWYRQDPGLGLRLIYFSYDVKMKEKGDIPEGYSVSREKKERFSLILESASTNQTSMYLCASSLSLYGTALEQYFGPGTRLTVT.

This clone has a single count. V gene TRBV5-5 combines with J gene TRBJ1-2, with D unclear. CDR1 and CDR2 from the germline V gene are SGHKS and YYEKEE (reference sequence). The CDR3 totals 14 residues. V was cut by 0 bases and J by 1 base, with 7 bases left in between. The CDR3 DNA is TGTGCCAGCAGCTTGGAACAGAATAACTATGGCTACACCTTC. This encodes CASSLEQNNYGYTF.

The chain employs TRBV6-5 and TRBJ2-2, with D uncertain. V dropped 7 bases and J dropped 3 bases, with 6 bases sitting between them. Germline V gene lookup returns CDR1 MNHEY and CDR2 SVGAGI. The CDR3 spans 12 residues. The CDR3 bases are TGTGCCAGCACCGAGGACACCGGGGAGCTGTTTTTT. Protein product: CASTEDTGELFF.

The chain employs TRBV25-1 and TRBJ2-2; tentatively, D is TRBD2 (6 bases). This CDR3 has 16 residues. Germline CDR1 MGHDK, CDR2 SYGVNS. Trimming shortened V by 2 bases and J by 0 bases, and 10 bases separated the two germline ends. The CDR3 reads CASSEPGGTNTGELFF. The CDR3 DNA sequence: TGTGCCAGCAGTGAACCCGGGGGAACGAACACCGGGGAGCTGTTTTTT.

The chain recombines TRBV6-5 with TRBJ2-5; D may be TRBD1 (6 bases). Germline-derived CDR1 and CDR2 are MNHEY and SVGAGI. This CDR3 contains 14 residues. Deletions cut 6 bases from V and 5 bases from J, with 16 bases between. CDR3 loop: CASSVTGSLETQYF. DNA of the CDR3: TGTGCCAGCAGCGTCACAGGGTCCCTGGAGACCCAGTACTTC.

The genes are TRBV6-6 and TRBJ2-1; 8 bases fit TRBD1. The germline gives CDR1 MNHNY, CDR2 SVGAGI (reference sequence). The trim removed 2 bases at V and 6 bases at J, leaving 9 bases unmatched. The CDR3 contains 16 residues. CDR3 loop: CASSYNEDRVVNEQFF. Here the CDR3 DNA reads TGTGCCAGCAGTTACAATGAGGACAGGGTGGTCAATGAGCAGTTCTTC.

There are a few counts of this clone. The gene calls are TRBV12-3 or TRBV12-4 and TRBJ1-1, with TRBD1 identical over 7 bases. The CDR3 loop spans 13 amino acids. Unmatched junction bases numbered 1, after V lost 6 bases and J lost 0 bases. CDR3: CASRGQLNTEAFF. CDR3 bases: TGTGCCAGCAGGGGACAGTTGAACACTGAAGCTTTCTTT.

The CDR3 coding sequence is TGTGCCAGCAGCTTCCGGGACAGGGGCCTCTCTGGGGCCAACGTCCTGACTTTC. It specifies CASSFRDRGLSGANVLTF. V is TRBV5-6 and J is TRBJ2-6, with TRBD1 matching over 10 bases. The germline V gene encodes CDR1 SGHDT and CDR2 YYEEEE. CDR3 length: 18 amino acids. Trimming removed 2 bases from V and 0 bases from J; junction bases left unmatched: 5.

The chain employs TRBV30 and TRBJ1-1; 7 nucleotides agree with TRBD1. Germline-derived CDR1 and CDR2 are GTSNPN and SVGIG (reference sequence). This CDR3 is 15 amino acids long. V lost 1 base and J lost 4; bases outside the gene matches: 9. CDR3 DNA sequence: TGTGCCTGGAGTGCTTACAGGGGTGTTGGCACTGAAGCTTTCTTT. This translates into CAWSAYRGVGTEAFF.

V is TRBV28 and J is TRBJ1-1; D ambiguous. Germline V gives CDR1 MDHEN, CDR2 SYDVKM. Trimming removed 3 bases from V and 1 base from J, with 15 bases in between. The CDR3 has 16 amino acids. The CDR3 sequence: CASSLGLSGRNTEAFF. The CDR3 DNA sequence: TGTGCCAGCAGTTTGGGGTTATCGGGCAGGAACACTGAAGCTTTCTTT.

The V call is TRBV4-3, the J call TRBJ1-5, with D unresolved. Trimming removed 0 bases at V and 6 bases at J, with 21 bases between. Germline V gene data show CDR1 as LGHNA and CDR2 as YSLEER. The CDR3 extends over 18 amino acids. The chain's CDR3 is CASSQDLNPEGRSQPQHF. Written as DNA, the CDR3 is TGCGCCAGCAGCCAAGATCTAAACCCAGAAGGGCGCAGTCAGCCCCAGCATTTT.

The chain recombines TRBV12-3 or TRBV12-4 with TRBJ1-1; 8 bases map to TRBD1. V gave up 6 bases and J gave up 5 bases; unmatched junction bases: 5. The CDR3 runs 13 residues. For the CDR3, the DNA is TGTGCCAGCAGGGGGACAGGTCGAACTGAAGCTTTCTTT. This encodes CASRGTGRTEAFF.

The chain uses TRBV19 and TRBJ1-5; no clear D gene. This CDR3 comprises 16 residues. Trimming removed 2 bases at V and 4 bases at J, with 15 bases between. Germline CDR1 is LNHDA and CDR2 is SQIVND (reference sequence). The CDR3 protein is CASSIKGAIRNQPQHF. The CDR3 DNA reads as TGTGCCAGTAGTATAAAAGGCGCAATTAGGAATCAGCCCCAGCATTTT.

DNA of the CDR3: TGTGCCTGGAGTCACCAGGGACTCCTCAGCAATCAGCCCCAGCATTTT. Protein: CAWSHQGLLSNQPQHF. This sequence joins TRBV30 and TRBJ1-5; TRBD1 is a possible D gene (5 bases). Germline V gene lookup returns CDR1 GTSNPN and CDR2 SVGIG (reference sequence). V was pared by 2 bases and J by 1 base, with 15 bases between. The CDR3 is made up of 16 amino acids. Full variable domain (missing parts from reference TRBV30 and TRBJ1-5): SQTIHQWPATLVQPVGSPLSLECTVEGTSNPNLYWYRQAAGRGLQLLFYSVGIGQISSEVPQNLSASRPQDRQFILSSKKLLLSDSGFYLCAWSHQGLLSNQPQHFGDGTRLSIL.

The genes are TRBV15 and TRBJ1-6; 8 bases are shared with TRBD1. J lost 4 bases, V lost 5 bases, and 4 bases had no gene match. The CDR3 runs 15 residues. The germline gives CDR1 LNHNV, CDR2 YYDKDF (reference sequence). CDR3 DNA: TGTGCCACCAGCGGAAGGACAGGGTATAATTCACCCCTCCACTTT. Residues: CATSGRTGYNSPLHF. Combining the CDR3 with reference TRBV15 and TRBJ1-6 gives the whole variable domain DAMVIQNPRYQVTQFGKPVTLSCSQTLNHNVMYWYQQKSSQAPKLLFHYYDKDFNNEADTPDNFQSRRPNTSFCFLDIRSPGLGDTAMYLCATSGRTGYNSPLHFGNGTRLTVT.

V and J are TRBV28 and TRBJ1-1, with D perhaps TRBD1 (5 bases). CDR1 is MDHEN and CDR2 is SYDVKM in the germline V gene. The length of the CDR3 is 11 residues. This chain's CDR3 is CGIAGTTEAFF. The CDR3, as DNA: TGTGGCATTGCGGGGACCACTGAAGCTTTCTTT.

The chain uses TRBV5-6 and TRBJ1-5, with 8 bases identical to TRBD1. Trimming removed 0 bases from V and 11 bases from J; junction bases left unmatched: 13. Per the germline V gene, CDR1 is SGHDT and CDR2 is YYEEEE. The CDR3 has 16 amino acids. CDR3 region: CASSLAGTGGKLAQHF. CDR3 bases: TGTGCCAGCAGCTTGGCCGGGACAGGCGGGAAATTGGCCCAGCATTTT. Complete variable domain (other parts from reference TRBV5-6 and TRBJ1-5): DAGVTQSPTHLIKTRGQQVTLRCSPKSGHDTVSWYQQALGQGPQFIFQYYEEEERQRGNFPDRFSGHQFPNYSSELNVNALLLGDSALYLCASSLAGTGGKLAQHFGDGTRLSIL.